This T cell receptor (beta chain) was documented in a study of beta chain features in type 1 diabetes. Since all of the isolated RNA was reverse transcribed, expressed TCRB transcripts were what got sequenced. The method was immunoSEQ multiplex PCR; TCRdb's version includes in-frame clones alone and lacks a portion of them. The sample has 300,000 to 350,000 clones, roughly a fifth seen once. The CDR3 runs to 13 residues. The V gene's germline CDR1 is KGHSH and CDR2 LQKENI. The V gene lost 4 bases and the J gene lost 5 bases, with 8 bases spanning the gap. Material for sequencing was naive CD4+ T cells from blood. V usage is TRBV18 and J usage is TRBJ1-4; D perhaps matches TRBD1 (5 bases). The clonotype was recovered from a woman aged 18-29 years in good health. The CDR3 nucleotides read TGTGCCAGCTCACGGGGCGTAAATGAAAAACTGTTTTTT. This sequence encodes CASSRGVNEKLFF.